A selection of T cell receptor beta chains follows, all from one sample in a study of chemoradiotherapy in HPV16-positive cancers. TCRdb keeps only in-frame clones here, not all; method: immunoSEQ multiplex PCR. The sample holds some 5,000 clones, roughly 90% seen once. The sample in question was tumor tissue, obtained from a patient who underwent chemoradiotherapy. The source is a human donor with HPV-associated anogenital cancer. Both conserved end residues are part of each CDR3. The D gene is left open where the match is weak. A row's size may be missing; if present it is once, few, many or a size class.

D gene	V gene	J gene	clone size	CDR3 protein	CDR3 DNA
-	TRBV7-6	TRBJ2-1	-	CASSRGRPFPNEQFF	TGTGCCAGCAGCCGAGGCCGGCCCTTCCCGAATGAGCAGTTCTTC
-	TRBV6-4	TRBJ2-3	-	CASSDTRVDTQYF	TGTGCCAGCAGTGACACCAGGGTGGATACGCAGTATTTT
TRBD2	TRBV29-1	TRBJ2-1	-	CSGLAGGRSYNEQFF	TGCAGCGGCCTAGCGGGAGGTCGCTCCTACAATGAGCAGTTCTTC
-	TRBV4-2	TRBJ2-7	once	CASSRDGTYEQYF	TGTGCCAGCAGCCGCGACGGTACCTACGAGCAGTACTTC
TRBD1	TRBV2	TRBJ1-1	-	CASRGSRDRAEAFF	TGTGCCAGCAGGGGGTCCCGGGACAGGGCTGAAGCTTTCTTT
-	TRBV2	TRBJ2-4	-	CASSDNQGIDIQYF	TGTGCCAGCAGTGATAATCAGGGGATAGACATTCAGTACTTC
TRBD1	TRBV7-9	TRBJ1-5	-	CASSGGTGGNQPQHF	TGTGCCAGCAGCGGCGGGACAGGTGGGAATCAGCCCCAGCATTTT
-	TRBV19	TRBJ2-2	-	CASSIQDTGELFF	TGTGCCAGTAGTATCCAGGACACCGGGGAGCTGTTTTTT
-	TRBV5-1	TRBJ1-6	-	CASSLDGADNSPLHF	TGCGCCAGCAGCTTGGATGGCGCCGATAATTCACCCCTCCACTTT
-	TRBV7-9	TRBJ1-1	-	CANSFQWVEGTEAFF	TGTGCCAACAGCTTCCAGTGGGTCGAGGGAACTGAAGCTTTCTTT
-	TRBV11-2	TRBJ1-4	-	CASSHSAAGGEKLFF	TGTGCCAGCAGCCACTCGGCAGCTGGGGGTGAAAAACTGTTTTTT
-	TRBV6-6	TRBJ1-1	-	CASSYRDATRAFF	TGTGCCAGCAGTTACAGGGACGCGACGCGAGCTTTCTTT
-	TRBV5-1	TRBJ1-2	-	CASSPDVSDNYGYTF	TGCGCCAGCAGCCCGGACGTCAGTGATAACTATGGCTACACCTTC
-	TRBV7-9	TRBJ1-1	-	CASSLGLANTEAFF	TGTGCCAGCAGCTTAGGTCTGGCGAACACTGAAGCTTTCTTT
-	TRBV6-5	TRBJ1-3	-	CASSGDGGNTIYF	TGTGCCAGCAGTGGAGACGGTGGAAACACCATATATTTT
TRBD2	TRBV7-2	TRBJ2-3	-	CASSLGRLAGRWPDTQYF	TGTGCCAGCAGCTTAGGACGTCTAGCGGGAAGGTGGCCCGATACGCAGTATTTT
-	TRBV30	TRBJ2-7	-	CAWRNGYEQYF	TGTGCCTGGAGGAACGGCTACGAGCAGTACTTC
-	TRBV6-6	TRBJ1-1	-	CASSRPGVGGTEAFF	TGTGCCAGCAGTCGACCGGGCGTTGGGGGGACTGAAGCTTTCTTT
-	TRBV28	TRBJ2-3	-	CASSLVGDWGTDTQYF	TGTGCCAGCAGTTTAGTAGGGGATTGGGGCACAGATACGCAGTATTTT
TRBD2	TRBV6-5	TRBJ2-7	-	CANSFRTSGPSYEQYF	TGTGCCAACAGTTTCAGGACTAGCGGTCCCTCCTACGAGCAGTACTTC
-	TRBV28	TRBJ1-5	-	CASSDGSSGDQPQHF	TGTGCCAGCAGCGACGGCTCCTCGGGGGATCAGCCCCAGCATTTT
-	TRBV18	TRBJ2-1	-	CASSPLRSQSYNEQFF	TGTGCCAGCTCACCCCTTAGGTCTCAATCATACAATGAGCAGTTCTTC
-	TRBV5-1	TRBJ2-2	-	CASSPGRLNGELFF	TGCGCCAGCAGCCCGGGACGGCTGAACGGGGAGCTGTTTTTT
-	TRBV5-6	TRBJ1-3	-	CASSYKWEAGNTIYF	TGTGCCAGCAGCTACAAATGGGAGGCTGGAAACACCATATATTTT
-	TRBV9	TRBJ2-5	-	CASSGMERPETQYF	TGTGCCAGCAGCGGTATGGAGAGGCCGGAGACCCAGTACTTC
-	TRBV2	TRBJ2-7	-	CASRTPRDGDEQYF	TGTGCCAGCAGGACGCCGAGGGACGGCGACGAGCAGTACTTC
TRBD2	TRBV7-9	TRBJ2-1	-	CASSQSSGYNEQFF	TGTGCCAGCAGCCAATCTAGCGGGTACAATGAGCAGTTCTTC
-	TRBV14	TRBJ1-3	-	CASSRFQGTGNTIYF	TGTGCCAGCAGCCGTTTTCAGGGGACTGGAAACACCATATATTTT
TRBD1	TRBV2	TRBJ1-6	-	CASLKTGVLNSPLHF	TGTGCCAGCTTAAAGACAGGGGTCCTTAATTCACCCCTCCACTTT
TRBD1	TRBV28	TRBJ1-2	-	CASSSGTEDGYTF	TGTGCCAGCAGTTCCGGGACAGAGGATGGCTACACCTTC
-	TRBV7-9	TRBJ1-1	-	CASSLEGIGTEAFF	TGTGCCAGCAGCTTAGAAGGGATAGGGACTGAAGCTTTCTTT
-	TRBV27	TRBJ2-3	-	CASSLKWSSDTQYF	TGTGCCAGCAGTTTAAAGTGGTCGTCCGATACGCAGTATTTT
-	TRBV23-1	TRBJ2-7	-	CASSQSAASIEQYF	TGCGCCAGCAGTCAATCGGCGGCGTCCATCGAGCAGTACTTC
TRBD1	TRBV6-6	TRBJ1-6	-	CASSFTGTVNSPLHF	TGTGCCAGCAGTTTCACCGGGACAGTAAATTCACCCCTCCACTTT
TRBD2	TRBV6-5	TRBJ2-7	few	CASSYSKGGPGEQYF	TGTGCCAGCAGTTACTCGAAGGGAGGGCCGGGGGAGCAGTACTTC
-	TRBV5-6	TRBJ1-5	-	CASSSSGGNQPQHF	TGTGCCAGCAGCTCGTCGGGGGGCAATCAGCCCCAGCATTTT
-	TRBV5-1	TRBJ2-7	once	CASSLGPAYEQYF	TGCGCCAGCAGCTTGGGGCCAGCCTACGAGCAGTACTTC
-	TRBV6-4	TRBJ2-1	once	CASLFGAGTYNEQFF	TGTGCCAGTCTATTCGGGGCGGGAACCTACAATGAGCAGTTCTTC
-	TRBV9	TRBJ2-3	-	CASSVVGDGTDTQYF	TGTGCCAGCAGCGTAGTAGGGGATGGCACAGATACGCAGTATTTT
-	TRBV2	TRBJ2-1	-	CASSEAATGVSSYNEQFF	TGTGCCAGCAGTGAAGCTGCCACGGGGGTTAGCTCCTACAATGAGCAGTTCTTC
TRBD1	TRBV7-3	TRBJ2-6	-	CASSGTGGQSGANVLTF	TGTGCCAGCAGCGGTACAGGGGGCCAGTCTGGGGCCAACGTCCTGACTTTC
TRBD2	TRBV7-2	TRBJ2-3	-	CASSLVASGGAGGDTQYF	TGTGCCAGCAGCTTAGTAGCTAGCGGGGGGGCCGGAGGAGATACGCAGTATTTT
TRBD2	TRBV28	TRBJ2-1	-	CASSHPRGSGKYNEQFF	TGTGCCAGCAGCCATCCCAGAGGTAGCGGGAAATACAATGAGCAGTTCTTC
TRBD2	TRBV2	TRBJ2-1	-	CASSERLAGDNEQFF	TGTGCCAGCAGTGAAAGGCTAGCGGGGGACAATGAGCAGTTCTTC
TRBD1	TRBV4-1	TRBJ2-3	-	CASSPPDRGRTDTQYF	TGCGCCAGCAGCCCGCCGGACAGGGGGCGCACAGATACGCAGTATTTT
TRBD2	TRBV2	TRBJ2-7	once	CASNLAERGEQYF	TGTGCCAGCAATCTAGCGGAGCGAGGGGAGCAGTACTTC
TRBD1	TRBV27	TRBJ2-3	-	CASRDRAQDTQYF	TGTGCCAGCCGGGACAGGGCCCAAGATACGCAGTATTTT
-	TRBV6-1	TRBJ1-4	-	CASSGSPALGKLFF	TGTGCCAGCAGTGGGAGCCCGGCCCTGGGAAAACTGTTTTTT
TRBD1	TRBV25-1	TRBJ2-1	-	CASSAPGQGIYNEQFF	TGTGCCAGCAGTGCACCGGGACAGGGGATTTACAATGAGCAGTTCTTC
-	TRBV6-5	TRBJ1-6	-	CASSTGAKPLHF	TGTGCCAGCAGCACGGGGGCAAAACCCCTCCACTTT